Given below is one T cell receptor (beta chain) in context. What it binds is not known. At collection, donors were nominally healthy, but unrecorded immune exposures were probable. The PCR used 60 Vbeta and 13 Jbeta primers. The data were produced by immunoSEQ multiplex PCR, yet TCRdb's version contains in-frame clones alone and is incomplete. This sample has under 200,000 clones, with around two thirds found just once. This entry belongs to a study of cytomegalovirus exposure and HLA in healthy donors. Study results and caveats: Later examination showed HLA-associated TCR beta chains had greater clonal expansion than equally common others. The study put under 200 TCR beta chains on its list as cytomegalovirus-associated.

The CDR3 sequence is 15 residues long. Trimming cost V 2 bases and J 3 bases, with 13 bases left between them. Per germline, CDR1 LNHDA and CDR2 SQIVND (reference sequence). V gene TRBV19 combines with J gene TRBJ1-2, with D hard to call. This clonotype was obtained from a man aged 35 to 55 in good health and CMV-seronegative. The sequencing input was PBMCs. In DNA form, the CDR3 reads TGTGCCAGTAGTATATTGTCCGCGGAACACTATGGCTACACCTTC. Its protein product is CASSILSAEHYGYTF.